Presented here are 25 T cell receptor beta chains from one specimen sequenced in a study of metastatic and nonmetastatic thyroid tumors. There were no patients who had received any treatment before thyroid surgery. Through MiXCR, TCRdb re-clonotyped the PCR reads. The repertoire holds approximately 90,000 clones, with about 12% as singletons. The sample consisted of blood. The receptors here all came from a female donor with papillary thyroid cancer or a benign thyroid nodule (not recorded which). Some clones in this sample may be carry-over from other donors' samples.

Only a few counts were recorded for this clone. The chain is built from TRBV18 and TRBJ2-1; D may be TRBD1 (5 bases). The CDR3 sequence is 17 residues long. V lost 3 bases to trimming and J lost 7 bases, with 22 bases between them. Germline values: CDR1 KGHSH, CDR2 LQKENI. In DNA, the CDR3 is TGTGCCAGCTCACCGATCCGACAGCTCCGTTATGGGAATGAGCAGTTCTTC. Translating it yields CASSPIRQLRYGNEQFF.

This clone has at least ten counts. Other nucleotide sequences in the sample specify the same CDR3. The chain recombines TRBV5-1 with TRBJ2-7; 9 bases fit TRBD1. Germline values: CDR1 SGHRS, CDR2 YFSETQ. V lost 4 bases to trimming and J lost 0 bases; unmatched junction nucleotides: 2. The CDR3 consists of 14 residues. In nucleotides, the CDR3 is TGCGCCAGCAGCCTGGGACAGGGCTCCTACGAGCAGTACTTC. It yields the protein CASSLGQGSYEQYF.

This clone has at least ten counts. The chain combines TRBV29-1 with TRBJ1-1; no clear D. This CDR3 is 17 amino acids long. Germline CDR1 reads SQVTM; CDR2 reads ANQGSEA. Deletions cut 0 bases from V and 1 base from J, with 18 bases between. The CDR3 here is CSVEDPREDGRNTEAFF. In nucleotides, the CDR3 is TGCAGCGTTGAAGATCCCCGGGAAGACGGACGGAACACTGAAGCTTTCTTT.

This clone came up many times. The rearrangement joins TRBV12-3 or TRBV12-4 to TRBJ1-3; D is uncertain. Trimming pared 3 bases from V and 1 base from J, leaving 1 base between. The CDR3 loop spans 12 amino acids. The CDR3: CASSFSGNTIYF. In DNA form, the CDR3 reads TGTGCCAGCAGTTTTTCTGGAAACACCATATATTTT.

The rearrangement links TRBV7-6 to TRBJ2-3; 10 nucleotides align to TRBD2. V lost 3 bases, J lost 2 bases, and 5 bases stayed unmatched. Germline CDR1 SGHVS, CDR2 FNYEAQ. This CDR3 region has 16 residues. The CDR3 bases are TGTGCCAGCAGCTTCCTAGCGGGGGAATTCACAGATACGCAGTATTTT. Amino acids: CASSFLAGEFTDTQYF.

The rearrangement joins TRBV4-2 to TRBJ1-4; 8 positions agree with TRBD1. Germline V gives CDR1 LGHNA, CDR2 YNFKEQ. The V and J ends lost 0 bases and 7 bases, in that order; junction bases with no gene match: 7. The CDR3 consists of 16 residues. For the CDR3, the DNA is TGTGCCAGCAGCCAAGAAATTAGCAGGGGGCGTGAAAAACTGTTTTTT. This encodes CASSQEISRGREKLFF.

This clone was seen at least ten times. The genes are TRBV5-1 and TRBJ2-7, with TRBD1 matching over 7 bases. V lost 1 base and J lost 6; bases outside the gene matches: 4. The germline CDR1 and CDR2 sequences are SGHRS and YFSETQ. The CDR3 length is 13 residues. CDR3 residues: CASSLTGVGEQYF. The CDR3 nucleotides are TGCGCCAGCAGCTTGACAGGGGTGGGCGAGCAGTACTTC.

The chain couples TRBV11-1 to TRBJ2-1; TRBD1 aligns across 8 bases. The CDR3 runs to 13 residues. With V trimmed by 4 bases and J by 8 bases, 4 bases remained unmatched. Germline V lookup: CDR1 SGHAT, CDR2 FQDESV (reference sequence). The chain's CDR3 is CASSSQGADEQFF. The CDR3 DNA reads as TGTGCCAGCAGCTCGCAGGGGGCGGATGAGCAGTTCTTC. Looking up the rest from reference TRBV11-1 and TRBJ2-1 gives the full variable domain: EAEVAQSPRYKITEKSQAVAFWCDPISGHATLYWYRQILGQGPELLVQFQDESVVDDSQLPKDRFSAERLKGVDSTLKIQPAELGDSAMYLCASSSQGADEQFFGPGTRLTVL.

V is TRBV2 and J is TRBJ2-7; D remains ambiguous. The CDR3 length is 12 residues. In germline, CDR1 is SNHLY, CDR2 FYNNEI. V lost 5 bases and J 0 bases, leaving 5 bases between the germline ends. The chain's CDR3 is CASSTLSYEQYF. Written as DNA, the CDR3 is TGTGCCAGCAGTACACTCTCCTACGAGCAGTACTTC.

About this clone itself: Possible read error: a much larger clone is one base away. The chain has TRBV7-8 and TRBJ2-6; D not certain. The CDR3 is 13 amino acids. Germline V gene lookup returns CDR1 SGHVS and CDR2 FQNEAQ. This CDR3 is CASSLSGVNVLTF. The CDR3 bases are TGTGCCAGCAGCTTATCTGGGGTCAACGTCCTGACTTTC.

The chain has TRBV19 and TRBJ2-5; D is possibly TRBD1 or TRBD2 (5 bases each). In germline, CDR1 is LNHDA, CDR2 SQIVND (reference sequence). There are 12 residues in the CDR3. V lost 9 bases and J 9 bases, leaving 17 bases between the germline ends. CDR3 amino acids: CASRDAVEAQYF. In nucleotides, the CDR3 is TGTGCCAGCCGGGACGCCGTGGAGGCCCAGTACTTC.

This clone appeared many times. This chain joins TRBV19 and TRBJ2-7; TRBD1 agrees at 8 bases. The CDR3 runs to 17 residues. Unmatched junction bases numbered 12, after V lost 5 bases and J lost 0 bases. Germline values: CDR1 LNHDA, CDR2 SQIVND (reference sequence). The CDR3 loop is CASSQRTGPRTSYEQYF. Here the CDR3 DNA reads TGTGCCAGTAGTCAACGGACAGGGCCTCGCACCTCCTACGAGCAGTACTTC.

In this sample, this clone turned up many times. The CDR3 loop is CASSLSTIFNEQFF. The CDR3 DNA is TGTGCCAGCAGTTTATCGACTATCTTTAATGAGCAGTTCTTC. This sequence joins TRBV28 and TRBJ2-1, with a weak D call TRBD2 (5 bases). This CDR3 spans 14 amino acids. V was cut by 1 base and J by 7 bases, with 11 bases left in between. Germline V lookup: CDR1 MDHEN, CDR2 SYDVKM.

At least ten counts were recorded for this clone. The rearrangement joins TRBV7-2 to TRBJ1-6; 8 bases are a match to TRBD1. Losses at the gene ends were 3 bases for V and 7 bases for J; bases not matched to a gene: 2. Germline-derived CDR1 and CDR2 are SGHTA and FQGNSA. This CDR3 contains 14 residues. The CDR3 spells CASSLYRGNSPLHF. The CDR3, as DNA: TGTGCCAGCAGCTTGTACAGGGGGAATTCACCCCTCCACTTT. The whole variable domain, remainder taken from reference TRBV7-2 and TRBJ1-6, is GAGVSQSPSNKVTEKGKDVELRCDPISGHTALYWYRQSLGQGLEFLIYFQGNSAPDKSGLPSDRFSAERTGGSVSTLTIQRTQQEDSAVYLCASSLYRGNSPLHFGNGTRLTVT.

This clone was observed at least ten times. This chain connects TRBV5-6 to TRBJ2-1; D may be TRBD1 (6 bases). The germline gives CDR1 SGHDT, CDR2 YYEEEE. V was trimmed by 3 bases and J by 7 bases, leaving 20 bases between them. The CDR3 contains 16 residues. CDR3 amino acids: CASSSPQGSPPNEQFF. CDR3 DNA sequence: TGTGCCAGCAGCTCCCCACAGGGATCCCCTCCTAATGAGCAGTTCTTC. The full variable domain, its missing parts supplied by reference TRBV5-6 and TRBJ2-1, is DAGVTQSPTHLIKTRGQQVTLRCSPKSGHDTVSWYQQALGQGPQFIFQYYEEEERQRGNFPDRFSGHQFPNYSSELNVNALLLGDSALYLCASSSPQGSPPNEQFFGPGTRLTVL.

This clone came up many times. This chain uses TRBV20-1 with TRBJ1-2; 8 positions agree with TRBD1. Germline V gene sequence: CDR1 DFQATT, CDR2 SNEGSKA (reference sequence). With V trimmed by 4 bases and J by 4 bases, 5 bases remained unmatched. CDR3 length: 13 residues. CDR3 region: CSATRTGLYGYTF. For the CDR3, the DNA is TGCAGTGCTACTCGGACAGGGCTCTATGGCTACACCTTC.

In its sample, this clone was seen many times. This chain uses TRBV19 with TRBJ1-4; maybe TRBD1 (5 bases). The CDR3 spans 12 residues. Germline V lookup: CDR1 LNHDA, CDR2 SQIVND (reference sequence). Trimming removed 5 bases from V and 8 bases from J, with 9 bases in between. CDR3 amino acids: CASSQGWEKLFF. In nucleotides, the CDR3 is TGTGCCAGTAGTCAGGGCTGGGAAAAACTGTTTTTT. The full variable domain, completed using reference TRBV19 and TRBJ1-4, is DGGITQSPKYLFRKEGQNVTLSCEQNLNHDAMYWYRQDPGQGLRLIYYSQIVNDFQKGDIAEGYSVSREKKESFPLTVTSAQKNPTAFYLCASSQGWEKLFFGSGTQLSVL.

The table lists this clone with many counts. The chain links TRBV6-1 to TRBJ2-7; 8 bases line up with TRBD1. The CDR3 sequence is 13 residues long. The germline V gene has CDR1 MNHNS and CDR2 SASEGT. The junction had 7 bases not matched to a gene; V was cut back by 6 bases and J by 6 bases. CDR3 in DNA: TGTGCCAGCAGATTACAGGGGGTGGGCGAGCAGTACTTC. Translating it yields CASRLQGVGEQYF.

This clone was counted many times. The rearrangement uses TRBV2 and TRBJ2-2; 10 bases line up with TRBD1. Unmatched junction bases numbered 6, after V lost 5 bases and J lost 6 bases. Germline CDR1 SNHLY, CDR2 FYNNEI. This CDR3 spans 15 amino acids. The CDR3 region has the DNA TGTGCCAGCAGTAGAGGACAGGGGGGGTCCGGGGAGCTGTTTTTT. Translated: CASSRGQGGSGELFF.

The table lists this clone with a few counts. One end of the junction does not line up with germline, which may come from a read error. The same CDR3 arises from other DNA sequences in this sample as well. The V and J genes are TRBV27 and TRBJ2-1; D uncertain. The germline V gene encodes CDR1 MNHEY and CDR2 SMNVEV (reference sequence). The CDR3 length is 15 residues. Written as DNA, the CDR3 is TGTGCCAGCAGTTTACTAGGTAGCTCCTACAATGAGCAGTTCTTT. Translating gives CASSLLGSSYNEQFF.

A remark on this clone: Being one base from a much bigger clone, this may be a read error. The rearrangement uses TRBV16 and TRBJ1-3, with D hard to call. Germline V gene sequence: CDR1 KGHSY, CDR2 FQNENV. The length of the CDR3 is 16 residues. Trimming cost V 1 base and J 2 bases, with 12 bases left between them. The CDR3 loop reads CASSQLYHRTGNTIYF. In DNA form, the CDR3 reads TGTGCCAGCAGCCAATTGTACCATCGGACTGGAAACACCATATATTTT.

This clone has ten or more counts. The V gene is TRBV4-2, the J gene TRBJ2-5, with unresolved D. With 0 bases removed from V and 2 bases from J, the gap between germline ends came to 10 bases. Germline values: CDR1 LGHNA, CDR2 YNFKEQ. This CDR3 comprises 15 residues. In nucleotides, the CDR3 is TGTGCCAGCAGCCAAGATCTCCCTATTCAAGAGACCCAGTACTTC. Encoded protein: CASSQDLPIQETQYF.

This clone was recorded many times. This chain uses TRBV18 with TRBJ1-5, with 9 bases matching TRBD1. CDR3 length: 15 residues. V lost 2 bases and J lost 4; bases outside the gene matches: 3. Looked up from germline, CDR1 is KGHSH and CDR2 is LQKENI. The CDR3 is CASSPDGTGNQPQHF. The CDR3 region has the DNA TGTGCCAGCTCACCAGACGGGACAGGGAATCAGCCCCAGCATTTT.

The V call is TRBV6-1, the J call TRBJ1-1, with a possible D match to TRBD1 (5 bases). Trimming removed 6 bases at V and 1 base at J, with 18 bases between. This CDR3 comprises 16 residues. Germline V lookup: CDR1 MNHNS, CDR2 SASEGT. CDR3 in DNA: TGTGCCAGCAGCGATCCCCATGATGGGGGGAACACTGAAGCTTTCTTT. It specifies CASSDPHDGGNTEAFF.

This clone was seen at least ten times. The chain combines TRBV2 with TRBJ2-3; 16 bases match TRBD2. The V gene end was trimmed by 5 bases and the J gene end by 2 bases; junction bases not matched to a gene: 4. This CDR3 is 17 amino acids long. Germline V lookup: CDR1 SNHLY, CDR2 FYNNEI. CDR3 loop: CASSPGTSGGATDTQYF. CDR3 nucleotides: TGTGCCAGCAGTCCCGGGACTAGCGGGGGGGCCACAGATACGCAGTATTTT.